The present entry profiles one TCR beta chain with its context. Antigen specificity is unknown. The sample is drawn from a study of T-cell memory formation after mild COVID-19. Findings of the study overall: Clonal second-wave expansions that peaked on day 37 had unconfirmed SARS-CoV-2 specificity. Shrinking CD4+ clones were chiefly CM and EM; CD8+ ones were chiefly EMRA.

CDR1 is DFQATT, CDR2 SNEGSKA, per germline (reference sequence). Trimming took 5 bases from V and 5 from J, leaving 12 bases between them. This CDR3 has 13 amino acids. TCRdb processed the 5' RACE reads anew with MiXCR; each CDR3 protein has one entry. The repertoire includes under 600,000 distinct CDR3 sequences, about 22% of them detected once, and roughly 9.1% sits in the top ten. V is TRBV20-1 and J is TRBJ1-4; D call uncertain. The sample consisted of PBMCs or a T cell subset sorted from them (not recorded which). The origin of this receptor is an adult woman who had mild COVID-19 (a few samples of this study predate the infection). Cell type and time point are not known. The CDR3: CSAGRNSNEKLFF. Here the CDR3 DNA reads TGCAGTGCTGGTCGGAACAGCAATGAAAAACTGTTTTTT.